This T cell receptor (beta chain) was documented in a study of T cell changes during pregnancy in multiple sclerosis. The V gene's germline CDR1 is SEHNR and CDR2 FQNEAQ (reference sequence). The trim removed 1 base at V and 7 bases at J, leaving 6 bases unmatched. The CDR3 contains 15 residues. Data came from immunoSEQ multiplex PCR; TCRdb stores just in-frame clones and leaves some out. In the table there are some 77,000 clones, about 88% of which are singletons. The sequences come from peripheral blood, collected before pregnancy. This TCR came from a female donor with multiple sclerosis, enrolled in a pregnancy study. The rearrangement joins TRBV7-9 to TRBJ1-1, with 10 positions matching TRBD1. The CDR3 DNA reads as TGTGCCAGCAGCTTAGGACAGGGGGCCATACATGAAGCTTTCTTT. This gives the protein CASSLGQGAIHEAFF.